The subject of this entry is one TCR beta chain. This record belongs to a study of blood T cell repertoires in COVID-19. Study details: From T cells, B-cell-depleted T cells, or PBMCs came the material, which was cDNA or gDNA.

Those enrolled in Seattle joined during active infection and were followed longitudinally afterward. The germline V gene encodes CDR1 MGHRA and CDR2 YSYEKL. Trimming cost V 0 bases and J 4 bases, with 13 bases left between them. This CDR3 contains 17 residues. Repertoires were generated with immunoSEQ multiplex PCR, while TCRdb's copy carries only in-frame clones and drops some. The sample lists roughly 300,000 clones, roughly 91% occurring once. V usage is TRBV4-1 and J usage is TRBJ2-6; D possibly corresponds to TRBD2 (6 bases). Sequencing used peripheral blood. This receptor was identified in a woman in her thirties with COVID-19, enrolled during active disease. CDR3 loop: CASSQDRGTSGANVLTF. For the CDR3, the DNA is TGCGCCAGCAGCCAAGATCGAGGGACTTCCGGGGCCAACGTCCTGACTTTC.